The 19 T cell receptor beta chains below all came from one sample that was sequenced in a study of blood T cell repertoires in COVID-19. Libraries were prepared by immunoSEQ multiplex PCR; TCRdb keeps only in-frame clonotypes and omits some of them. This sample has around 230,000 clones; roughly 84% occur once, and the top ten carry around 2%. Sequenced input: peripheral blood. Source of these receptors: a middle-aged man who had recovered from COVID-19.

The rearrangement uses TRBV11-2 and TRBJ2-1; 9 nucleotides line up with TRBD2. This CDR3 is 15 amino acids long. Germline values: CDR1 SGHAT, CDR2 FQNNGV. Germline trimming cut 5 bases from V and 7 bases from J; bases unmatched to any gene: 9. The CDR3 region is CASSPRPSGVNEQFF. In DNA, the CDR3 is TGTGCCAGCAGCCCTAGACCTAGCGGGGTTAATGAGCAGTTCTTC. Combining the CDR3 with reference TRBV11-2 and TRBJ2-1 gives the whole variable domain EAGVAQSPRYKIIEKRQSVAFWCNPISGHATLYWYQQILGQGPKLLIQFQNNGVVDDSQLPKDRFSAERLKGVDSTLKIQPAKLEDSAVYLCASSPRPSGVNEQFFGPGTRLTVL.

As DNA, the CDR3 is TGCGCCAGCAGCCAAGATTTGGACAGGGCGGGAGATACGCAGTATTTT. Translating it yields CASSQDLDRAGDTQYF. The chain links TRBV4-1 to TRBJ2-3; 8 bases are shared with TRBD1. V was clipped by 0 bases and J by 5 bases; unmatched bases: 7. The CDR3 consists of 16 residues. Germline V gene lookup returns CDR1 MGHRA and CDR2 YSYEKL.

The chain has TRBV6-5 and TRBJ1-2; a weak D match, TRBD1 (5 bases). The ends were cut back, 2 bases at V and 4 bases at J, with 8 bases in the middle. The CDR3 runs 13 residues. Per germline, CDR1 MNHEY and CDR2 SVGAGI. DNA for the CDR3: TGTGCCAGCAGTTACCTTCAGGGCTATGGCTACACCTTC. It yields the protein CASSYLQGYGYTF.

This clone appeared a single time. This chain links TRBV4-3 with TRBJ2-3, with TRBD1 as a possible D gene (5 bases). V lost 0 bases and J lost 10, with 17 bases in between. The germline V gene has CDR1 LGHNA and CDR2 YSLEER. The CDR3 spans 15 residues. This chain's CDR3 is CASSQESQGSGAQYF. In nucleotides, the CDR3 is TGCGCCAGCAGCCAAGAGTCTCAGGGTTCTGGGGCGCAGTATTTT.

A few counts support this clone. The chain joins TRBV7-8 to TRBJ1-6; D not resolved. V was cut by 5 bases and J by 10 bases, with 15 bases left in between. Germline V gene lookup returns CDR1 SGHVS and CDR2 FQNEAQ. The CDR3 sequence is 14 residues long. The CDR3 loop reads CASSGRSGRSPLHF. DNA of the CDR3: TGTGCCAGCAGCGGCAGAAGTGGGAGATCACCCCTCCACTTT. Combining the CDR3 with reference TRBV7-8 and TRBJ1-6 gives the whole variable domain GAGVSQSPRYKVAKRGQDVALRCDPISGHVSLFWYQQALGQGPEFLTYFQNEAQLDKSGLPSDRFFAERPEGSVSTLKIQRTQQEDSAVYLCASSGRSGRSPLHFGNGTRLTVT.

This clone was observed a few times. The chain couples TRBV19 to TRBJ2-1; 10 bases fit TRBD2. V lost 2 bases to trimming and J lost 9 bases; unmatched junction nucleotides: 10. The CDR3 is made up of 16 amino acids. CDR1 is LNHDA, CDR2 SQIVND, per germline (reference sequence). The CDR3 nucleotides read TGTGCCAGTAGTATACCTAGCGGGAGCCGATTAGGTGAGCAGTTCTTC. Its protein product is CASSIPSGSRLGEQFF.

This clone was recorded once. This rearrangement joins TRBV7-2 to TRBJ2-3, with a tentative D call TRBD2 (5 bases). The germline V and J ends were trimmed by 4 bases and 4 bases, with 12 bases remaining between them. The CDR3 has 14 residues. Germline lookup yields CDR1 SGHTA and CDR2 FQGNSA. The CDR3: CASSWRPGADTQYF. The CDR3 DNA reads TGTGCCAGCAGCTGGCGCCCCGGGGCAGATACGCAGTATTTT.

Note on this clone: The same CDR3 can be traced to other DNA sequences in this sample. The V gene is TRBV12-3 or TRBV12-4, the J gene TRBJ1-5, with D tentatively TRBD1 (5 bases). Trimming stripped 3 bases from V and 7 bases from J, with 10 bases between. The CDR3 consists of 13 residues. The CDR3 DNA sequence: TGTGCCAGCAGTTTCGGGGGGGACCAGCCCCAGCATTTT. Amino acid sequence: CASSFGGDQPQHF.

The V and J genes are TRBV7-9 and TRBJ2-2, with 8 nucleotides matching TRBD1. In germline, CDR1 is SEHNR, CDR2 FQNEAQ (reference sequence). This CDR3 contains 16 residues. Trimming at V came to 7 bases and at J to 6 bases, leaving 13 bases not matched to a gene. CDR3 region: CASTQGAGGVAGELFF. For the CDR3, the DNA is TGTGCCAGCACCCAAGGGGCAGGGGGCGTCGCCGGGGAGCTGTTTTTT.

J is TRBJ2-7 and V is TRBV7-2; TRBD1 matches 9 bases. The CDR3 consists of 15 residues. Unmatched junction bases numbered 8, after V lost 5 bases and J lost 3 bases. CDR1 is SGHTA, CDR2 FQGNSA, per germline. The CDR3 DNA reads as TGTGCCAGCAGCACCCCGGGACAGGGCCTCTACGAGCAGTACTTC. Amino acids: CASSTPGQGLYEQYF.

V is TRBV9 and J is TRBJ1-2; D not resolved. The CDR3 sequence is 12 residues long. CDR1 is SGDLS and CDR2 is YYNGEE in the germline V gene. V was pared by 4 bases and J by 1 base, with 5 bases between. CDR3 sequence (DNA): TGTGCCAGCAGCCCCAGTAACTATGGCTACACCTTC. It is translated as CASSPSNYGYTF.

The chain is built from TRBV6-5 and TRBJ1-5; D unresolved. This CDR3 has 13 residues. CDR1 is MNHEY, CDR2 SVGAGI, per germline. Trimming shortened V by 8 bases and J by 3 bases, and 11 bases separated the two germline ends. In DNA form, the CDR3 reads TGTGCCAGCGCCTGGCAGAACAATCAGCCCCAGCATTTT. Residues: CASAWQNNQPQHF.

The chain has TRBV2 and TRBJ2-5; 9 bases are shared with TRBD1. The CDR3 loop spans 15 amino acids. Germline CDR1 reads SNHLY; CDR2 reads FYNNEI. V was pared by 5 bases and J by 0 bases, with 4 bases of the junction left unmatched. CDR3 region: CASSMGQGHQETQYF. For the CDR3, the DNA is TGTGCCAGCAGTATGGGACAGGGACACCAAGAGACCCAGTACTTC.

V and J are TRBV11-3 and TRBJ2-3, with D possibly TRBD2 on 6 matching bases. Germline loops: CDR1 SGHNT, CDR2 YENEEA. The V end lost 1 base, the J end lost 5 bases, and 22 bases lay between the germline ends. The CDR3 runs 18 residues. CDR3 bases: TGTGCCAGCAGCTTAGTGCAGACTAGAGGCATTGCCAAAGATACGCAGTATTTT. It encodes CASSLVQTRGIAKDTQYF.

The CDR3 loop reads CASRLAPEETQYF. CDR3 sequence (DNA): TGTGCCAGCAGGTTAGCCCCTGAAGAGACCCAGTACTTC. The chain employs TRBV5-5 and TRBJ2-5; the D is unclear. Trimming took 5 bases from V and 3 from J, leaving 11 bases between them. The germline V gene encodes CDR1 SGHKS and CDR2 YYEKEE (reference sequence). This CDR3 is 13 amino acids long.

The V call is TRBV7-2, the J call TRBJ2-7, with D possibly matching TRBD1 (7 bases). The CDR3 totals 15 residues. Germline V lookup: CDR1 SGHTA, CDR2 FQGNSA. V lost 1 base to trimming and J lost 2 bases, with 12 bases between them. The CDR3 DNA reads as TGTGCCAGCAGCTTAGATTCAGGGGGGACCTACGAGCAGTACTTC. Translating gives CASSLDSGGTYEQYF.

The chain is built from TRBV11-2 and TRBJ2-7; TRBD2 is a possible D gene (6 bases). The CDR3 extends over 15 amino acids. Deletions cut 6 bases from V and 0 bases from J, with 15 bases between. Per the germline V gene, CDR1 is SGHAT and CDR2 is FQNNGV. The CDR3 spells CASRGRPRGSYEQYF. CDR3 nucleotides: TGTGCCAGCAGGGGCAGACCGCGGGGCTCCTACGAGCAGTACTTC.

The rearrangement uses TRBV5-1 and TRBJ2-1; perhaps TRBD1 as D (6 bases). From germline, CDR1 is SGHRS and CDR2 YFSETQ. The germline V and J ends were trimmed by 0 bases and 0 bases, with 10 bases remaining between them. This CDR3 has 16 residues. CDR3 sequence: CASSLGTGSSYNEQFF. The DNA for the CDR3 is TGCGCCAGCAGCTTGGGTACAGGGAGCTCCTACAATGAGCAGTTCTTC.

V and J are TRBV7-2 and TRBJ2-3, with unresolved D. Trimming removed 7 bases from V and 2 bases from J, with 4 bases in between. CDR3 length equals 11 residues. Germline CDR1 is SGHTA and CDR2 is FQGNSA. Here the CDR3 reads CASTFTDTQYF. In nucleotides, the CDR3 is TGTGCCAGCACTTTCACAGATACGCAGTATTTT. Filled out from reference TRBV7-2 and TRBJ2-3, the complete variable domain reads GAGVSQSPSNKVTEKGKDVELRCDPISGHTALYWYRQSLGQGLEFLIYFQGNSAPDKSGLPSDRFSAERTGGSVSTLTIQRTQQEDSAVYLCASTFTDTQYFGPGTRLTVL.